This note documents a single T cell receptor beta chain sequence. Its antigen remains unidentified. It was with 60 Vbeta and 13 Jbeta primers that the PCR ran. Here immunoSEQ multiplex PCR was the method, and the copy in TCRdb shows in-frame clones only, minus some. The data hold under 250,000 clones, with over 80% observed a single time. These data originate in a study of cytomegalovirus exposure and HLA in healthy donors. Study-level results: CMV serostatus was the only immune exposure information that was available. Within a later analysis, the majority of CMV-associated TCR beta chains appeared HLA-restricted. In vitro, three CMV-associated chains proved specific for CMV antigens.

This receptor was taken from a man in his forties or fifties in good health and CMV-seropositive. The sequenced material came from PBMCs.

In nucleotides, the CDR3 is TGCGCCAGCAGCTCTTTCCTACTAGCGGGAGAGGGCAATGAGCAGTTCTTC. It encodes CASSSFLLAGEGNEQFF. The chain joins TRBV5-1 to TRBJ2-1; 11 bases are shared with TRBD2. This CDR3 is 17 amino acids long. J gave up 6 bases and V 3 bases, and 11 bases lay outside the gene matches. Germline values: CDR1 SGHRS, CDR2 YFSETQ.